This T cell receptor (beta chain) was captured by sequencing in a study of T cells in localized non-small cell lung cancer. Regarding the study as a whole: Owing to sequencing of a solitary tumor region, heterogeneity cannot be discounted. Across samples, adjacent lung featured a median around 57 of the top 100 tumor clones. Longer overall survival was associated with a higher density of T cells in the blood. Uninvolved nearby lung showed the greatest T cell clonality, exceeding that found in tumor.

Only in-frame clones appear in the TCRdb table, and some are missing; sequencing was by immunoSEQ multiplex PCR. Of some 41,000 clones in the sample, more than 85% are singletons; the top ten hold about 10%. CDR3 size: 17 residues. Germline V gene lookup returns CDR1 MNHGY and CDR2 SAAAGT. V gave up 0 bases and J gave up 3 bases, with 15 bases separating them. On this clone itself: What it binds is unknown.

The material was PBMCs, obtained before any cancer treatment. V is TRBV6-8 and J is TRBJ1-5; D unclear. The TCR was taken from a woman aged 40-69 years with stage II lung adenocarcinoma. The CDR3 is CASSYSPHPYNNQPQHF. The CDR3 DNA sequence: TGTGCCAGCAGTTACTCGCCGCACCCCTATAACAATCAGCCCCAGCATTTT.